The clone carrying this T cell receptor beta chain came up a few times. Here immunoSEQ multiplex PCR was the method, and the copy in TCRdb shows in-frame clones only, minus some. The profile shows tens of thousands of clones, about 25% of them singletons. Time point of the sample: after neoadjuvant nivolumab, at surgical resection. Stage II-IVA oral cavity squamous cell carcinoma was new and untreated by systemic or radiation therapy. The sample comes from a study of neoadjuvant anti-PD-1 for oral cavity cancer. Study context: Most patients had three to four biweekly doses of 3 mg/kg nivolumab before resection.

The CDR3 is made up of 19 amino acids. Germline CDR1 LNHDA, CDR2 SQIVND (reference sequence). The V end lost 4 bases, the J end lost 0 bases, and 22 bases lay between the germline ends. The material was tumor tissue, obtained after nivolumab (anti-PD-1) treatment. The receptor was derived from a person aged 40 to 85 with oral cavity squamous cell carcinoma. V gene TRBV19 combines with J gene TRBJ1-5; tentatively, D is TRBD1 (5 bases). The CDR3 loop reads CASSNLGGMGSYSNQPQHF. The CDR3 DNA is TGTGCCAGTAGTAACCTGGGGGGGATGGGGAGTTATAGCAATCAGCCCCAGCATTTT.